The rows below give T cell receptor beta chains drawn from one sample of a study of Tregs in tolerant kidney transplant recipients. Sequenced by immunoSEQ multiplex PCR; TCRdb stores in-frame clones only, minus some. Of around 230,000 clones in the sample, roughly 80% were seen once. The sample was CD4+ T cells from blood. The receptors originated from a human donor in good health. Both conserved end residues are part of each CDR3. A D gene is named only where the DNA matches it firmly. The size of a clone is reported for some rows only, either as once, few or many, or as a class for expanded clones.

TRBV6-1	12	NA	NA	TRBJ1-6	CASSNGNSPLHF	TGTGCCAGCAGTAATGGTAATTCACCCCTCCACTTT
TRBV5-5	14	NA	NA	TRBJ2-7	CASSLPAATYEQYF	TGTGCCAGCAGCTTGCCAGCGGCAACCTACGAGCAGTACTTC
TRBV7-7	18	few	NA	TRBJ2-7	CASSFISRGAGDSYEQYF	TGTGCTAGCAGCTTTATCTCTCGCGGGGCAGGGGATTCCTACGAGCAGTACTTC
TRBV20-1	11	NA	NA	TRBJ2-7	CSAAPFMEQYF	TGCAGTGCTGCACCGTTTATGGAGCAGTACTTC
TRBV30	13	NA	NA	TRBJ1-1	CAWSHTWNPEAFF	TGTGCCTGGAGTCATACCTGGAACCCCGAAGCTTTCTTT
TRBV9	15	NA	NA	TRBJ2-5	CASSVAGTRWETQYF	TGTGCCAGCAGCGTAGCTGGAACCAGGTGGGAGACCCAGTACTTC
TRBV5-1	14	NA	NA	TRBJ2-1	CASTLDGSYNEQFF	TGCGCCAGCACCCTGGACGGGTCCTACAATGAGCAGTTCTTC
TRBV6-5	15	NA	NA	TRBJ2-7	CASSSPGEPTYEQYF	TGTGCCAGCAGTTCCCCGGGGGAACCAACCTACGAGCAGTACTTC
TRBV5-1	16	NA	TRBD2	TRBJ2-5	CASSRTSGSNQETQYF	TGCGCCAGCAGCCGGACTAGCGGGAGTAACCAAGAGACCCAGTACTTC
TRBV11-3	14	NA	NA	TRBJ2-1	CASSSQGSSNEQFF	TGTGCCAGCAGCTCCCAGGGGTCCTCCAATGAGCAGTTCTTC
TRBV5-4	15	NA	NA	TRBJ2-5	CASSSSGTQKETQYF	TGTGCCAGCAGCTCGTCCGGGACCCAAAAAGAGACCCAGTACTTC
TRBV30	14	NA	TRBD1	TRBJ1-4	CAWRTTGGDEKLFF	TGTGCCTGGAGGACCACAGGGGGGGATGAAAAACTGTTTTTT
TRBV5-6	14	NA	NA	TRBJ2-3	CASSSRGGADTQYF	TGTGCCAGCAGCTCGAGGGGTGGGGCAGATACGCAGTATTTT
TRBV12-5	14	NA	NA	TRBJ1-6	CASGLQIYNSPLHF	TGTGCTAGTGGTTTGCAGATTTATAATTCACCCCTCCACTTT
TRBV29-1	14	NA	NA	TRBJ1-2	CSVADGGVALGYTF	TGCAGCGTTGCGGACGGGGGGGTGGCGCTTGGCTACACCTTC
TRBV9	16	NA	TRBD2	TRBJ2-7	CASSVDVAGASYEQYF	TGTGCCAGCAGCGTAGATGTAGCGGGGGCTTCCTACGAGCAGTACTTC
TRBV28	14	NA	NA	TRBJ1-4	CASQNGGDGEKLFF	TGTGCCAGCCAAAACGGAGGGGATGGTGAAAAACTGTTTTTT
TRBV18	17	NA	NA	TRBJ2-6	CASAMGRSRSGANVLTF	TGTGCCAGCGCCATGGGGAGGTCGCGATCTGGGGCCAACGTCCTGACTTTC
TRBV5-1	17	NA	TRBD2	TRBJ2-2	CASSFGTSGSRIGELFF	TGCGCCAGCAGCTTTGGGACTAGCGGGAGTCGAATCGGGGAGCTGTTTTTT
TRBV19	15	NA	NA	TRBJ1-2	CASSITADYGYGYTF	TGTGCCAGTAGTATCACAGCCGATTACGGCTATGGCTACACCTTC
TRBV10-3	14	NA	NA	TRBJ1-1	CAISELRGGTEAFF	TGTGCCATCAGTGAGTTGAGAGGGGGCACTGAAGCTTTCTTT
TRBV6-1	15	NA	TRBD1	TRBJ1-5	CASSDGSTGSQPQHF	TGTGCCAGCAGTGACGGCTCGACAGGGAGTCAGCCCCAGCATTTT
TRBV10-3	15	NA	TRBD1	TRBJ1-5	CAISESIQGYQPQHF	TGTGCCATCAGTGAGTCGATACAGGGGTATCAGCCCCAGCATTTT
TRBV30	15	NA	NA	TRBJ2-7	CAWRGYSGVSYEQYF	TGTGCCTGGAGAGGGTATTCGGGGGTCTCCTACGAGCAGTACTTC
TRBV6-1	14	NA	TRBD1	TRBJ1-1	CASSYYRGGTEAFF	TGTGCCAGCAGTTATTACAGGGGTGGCACTGAAGCTTTCTTT
TRBV27	14	NA	NA	TRBJ1-2	CASSLGRFNYGYTF	TGTGCCAGCAGTTTAGGCAGGTTCAACTATGGCTACACCTTC
TRBV19	17	once	TRBD2	TRBJ2-1	CASSEPAGTSSYNEQFF	TGTGCCAGTAGTGAGCCCGCCGGGACTAGCTCCTACAATGAGCAGTTCTTC
TRBV7-9	15	NA	NA	TRBJ1-1	CASSLVLGKNTEAFF	TGTGCCAGCAGCTTAGTTCTGGGGAAGAACACTGAAGCTTTCTTT
TRBV18	14	NA	TRBD2	TRBJ2-1	CASSPLAGVSEQFF	TGTGCCAGCTCACCTTTAGCGGGAGTAAGTGAGCAGTTCTTC
TRBV9	14	NA	NA	TRBJ2-7	CASSVVGYSYEQYF	TGTGCCAGCAGCGTAGTCGGCTACTCCTACGAGCAGTACTTC
TRBV5-1	11	NA	TRBD1	TRBJ2-1	CASSWGQGEFF	TGCGCCAGCAGCTGGGGACAGGGAGAGTTCTTC
TRBV6-5	14	NA	NA	TRBJ1-5	CASSYGASGEPQHF	TGTGCCAGCAGTTACGGGGCTAGTGGGGAGCCCCAGCATTTT
TRBV6-5	14	NA	NA	TRBJ2-7	CASSSAAGSYEQYF	TGTGCCAGCAGTTCGGCGGCGGGATCCTACGAGCAGTACTTC
TRBV5-1	15	NA	NA	TRBJ2-7	CASSPVAGSFYEQYF	TGCGCCAGCAGCCCGGTGGCTGGAAGTTTCTACGAGCAGTACTTC
TRBV5-1	14	NA	TRBD1	TRBJ2-7	CASSSGQGFYEQYF	TGCGCCAGCAGCTCGGGACAGGGGTTCTACGAGCAGTACTTC
TRBV5-4	16	NA	TRBD2	TRBJ2-7	CASSLEGGGAFFEQYF	TGTGCCAGCAGCTTGGAGGGCGGGGGGGCCTTTTTCGAGCAGTACTTC